This T cell receptor beta chain was identified in a study of blood T cell repertoires in COVID-19. The overall study: Sources were T cells, B-cell-depleted T cells, or PBMCs; the material itself was cDNA or gDNA.

This CDR3 has 13 amino acids. CDR1 is LGHNT and CDR2 is FRNRAP in the germline V gene. Original handling: The authors estimated nucleated cell counts from reference gene primer amplification. The method was immunoSEQ multiplex PCR; TCRdb's version includes in-frame clones alone and lacks a portion of them. That table gives V, J and clone size, and the DNA gave D and trimming. Among around 340,000 clones listed, around four fifths were seen once. In regard to this clone: An end of the junction does not agree with germline; a read error may underlie this.

The sequenced material came from peripheral blood. The receptor was derived from a man aged 30-40 years with active or convalescent COVID-19. V usage is TRBV12-5 and J usage is TRBJ2-7; no clear D gene. CDR3 sequence reads: CASGLEFVLPASF. The CDR3 region has the DNA TGTGCTAGTGGTTTGGAATTCGTGTTGCCCGCGAGCTTC.